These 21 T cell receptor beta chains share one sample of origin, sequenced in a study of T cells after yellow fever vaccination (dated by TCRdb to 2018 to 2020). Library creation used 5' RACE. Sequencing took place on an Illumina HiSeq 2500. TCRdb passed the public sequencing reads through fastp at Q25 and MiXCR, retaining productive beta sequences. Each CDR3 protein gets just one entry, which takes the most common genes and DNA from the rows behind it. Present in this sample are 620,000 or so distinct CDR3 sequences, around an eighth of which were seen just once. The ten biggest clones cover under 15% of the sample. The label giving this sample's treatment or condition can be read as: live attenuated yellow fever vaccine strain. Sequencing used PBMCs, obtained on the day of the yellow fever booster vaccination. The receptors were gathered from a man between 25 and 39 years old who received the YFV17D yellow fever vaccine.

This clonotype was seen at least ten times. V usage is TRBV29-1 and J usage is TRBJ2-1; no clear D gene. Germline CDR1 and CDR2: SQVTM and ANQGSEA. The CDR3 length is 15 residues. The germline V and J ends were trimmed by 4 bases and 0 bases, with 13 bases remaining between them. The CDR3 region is CSVVPPMSSYNEQFF. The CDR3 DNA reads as TGCAGCGTTGTCCCCCCAATGAGCTCCTACAATGAGCAGTTCTTC.

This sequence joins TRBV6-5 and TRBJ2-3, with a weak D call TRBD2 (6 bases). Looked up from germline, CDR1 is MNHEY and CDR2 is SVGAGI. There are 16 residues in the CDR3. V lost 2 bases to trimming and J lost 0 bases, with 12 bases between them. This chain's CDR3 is CASSYGTGTSTDTQYF. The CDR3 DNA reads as TGTGCCAGCAGTTACGGGACGGGGACTAGCACAGATACGCAGTATTTT.

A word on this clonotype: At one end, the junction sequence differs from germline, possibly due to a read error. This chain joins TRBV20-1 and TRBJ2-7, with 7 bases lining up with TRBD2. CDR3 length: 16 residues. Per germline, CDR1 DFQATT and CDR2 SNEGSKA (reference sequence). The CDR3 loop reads CCARDVRGTEGGEQYF. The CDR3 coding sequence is TGCTGTGCTAGAGATGTACGCGGGACTGAGGGAGGGGAGCAGTACTTC.

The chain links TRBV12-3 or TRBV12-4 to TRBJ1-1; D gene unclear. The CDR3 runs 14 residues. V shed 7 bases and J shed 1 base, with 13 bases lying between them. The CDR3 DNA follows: TGTGCCAGCACCCTCGGGGTTACGAACACTGAAGCTTTCTTT. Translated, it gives CASTLGVTNTEAFF.

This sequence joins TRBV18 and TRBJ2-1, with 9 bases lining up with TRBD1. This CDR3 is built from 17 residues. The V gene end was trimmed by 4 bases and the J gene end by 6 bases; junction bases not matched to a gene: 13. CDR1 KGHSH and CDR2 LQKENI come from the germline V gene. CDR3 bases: TGTGCCAGCTCACTACGAAACCGGGACAGGGCAGGCAATGAGCAGTTCTTC. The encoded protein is CASSLRNRDRAGNEQFF.

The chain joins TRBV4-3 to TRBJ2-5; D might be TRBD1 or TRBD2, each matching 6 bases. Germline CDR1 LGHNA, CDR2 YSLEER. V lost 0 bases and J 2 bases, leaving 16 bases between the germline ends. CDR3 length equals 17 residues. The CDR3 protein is CASSQEYAGTTQETQYF. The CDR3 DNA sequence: TGCGCCAGCAGCCAAGAATACGCGGGGACAACACAAGAGACCCAGTACTTC.

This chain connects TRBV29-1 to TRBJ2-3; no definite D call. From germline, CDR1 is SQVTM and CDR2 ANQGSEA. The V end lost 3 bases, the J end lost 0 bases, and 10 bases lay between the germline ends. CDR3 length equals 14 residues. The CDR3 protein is CSVDGLPSTDTQYF. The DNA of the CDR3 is TGCAGCGTTGATGGCCTCCCTAGCACAGATACGCAGTATTTT.

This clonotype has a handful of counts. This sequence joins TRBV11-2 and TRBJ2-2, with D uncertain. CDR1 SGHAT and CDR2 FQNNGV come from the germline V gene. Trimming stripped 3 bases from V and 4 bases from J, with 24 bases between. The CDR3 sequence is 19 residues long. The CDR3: CASSFSAYGTGRSTGELFF. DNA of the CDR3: TGTGCCAGCAGCTTCTCAGCCTATGGTACGGGTCGATCCACCGGGGAGCTGTTTTTT.

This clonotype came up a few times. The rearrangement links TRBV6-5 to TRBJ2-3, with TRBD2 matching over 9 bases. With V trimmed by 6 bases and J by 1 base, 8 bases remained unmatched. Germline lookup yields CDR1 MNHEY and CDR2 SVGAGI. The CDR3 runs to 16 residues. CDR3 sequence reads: CASSYHIAGGTDTQYF. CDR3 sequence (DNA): TGTGCCAGCAGCTATCACATAGCGGGAGGCACAGATACGCAGTATTTT.

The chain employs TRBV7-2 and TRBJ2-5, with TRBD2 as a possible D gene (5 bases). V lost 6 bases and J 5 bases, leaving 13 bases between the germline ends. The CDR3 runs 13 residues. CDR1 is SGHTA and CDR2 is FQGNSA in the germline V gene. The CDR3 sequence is CASSLAWMETQYF. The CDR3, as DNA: TGTGCCAGCAGTCTAGCTTGGATGGAGACCCAGTACTTC.

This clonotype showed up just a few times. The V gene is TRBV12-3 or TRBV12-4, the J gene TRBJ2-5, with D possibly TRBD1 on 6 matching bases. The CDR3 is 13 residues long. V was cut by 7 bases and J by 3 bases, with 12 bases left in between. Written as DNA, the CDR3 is TGTGCCAGCACTATACACAGGGAAGAGACCCAGTACTTC. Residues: CASTIHREETQYF.

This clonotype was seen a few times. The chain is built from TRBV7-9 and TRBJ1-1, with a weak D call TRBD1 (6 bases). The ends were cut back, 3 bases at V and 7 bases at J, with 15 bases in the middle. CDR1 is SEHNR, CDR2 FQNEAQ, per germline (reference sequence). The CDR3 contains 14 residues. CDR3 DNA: TGTGCCAGCAGCTTGGGGGTACAGGGAATTGAAGCTTTCTTT. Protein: CASSLGVQGIEAFF.

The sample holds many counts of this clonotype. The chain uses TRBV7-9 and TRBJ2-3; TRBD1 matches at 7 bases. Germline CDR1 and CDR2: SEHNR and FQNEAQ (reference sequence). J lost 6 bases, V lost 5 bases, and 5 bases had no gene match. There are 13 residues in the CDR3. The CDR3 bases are TGTGCCAGCAGCCCGGGGACAGCCGATACGCAGTATTTT. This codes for CASSPGTADTQYF.

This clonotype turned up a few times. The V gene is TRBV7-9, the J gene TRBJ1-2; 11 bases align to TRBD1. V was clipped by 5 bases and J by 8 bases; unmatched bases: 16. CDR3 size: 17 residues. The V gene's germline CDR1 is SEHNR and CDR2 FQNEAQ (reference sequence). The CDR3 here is CASSPRAAGTGGLGYTF. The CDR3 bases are TGTGCCAGCAGCCCCAGGGCCGCCGGGACAGGGGGTTTAGGCTACACCTTC.

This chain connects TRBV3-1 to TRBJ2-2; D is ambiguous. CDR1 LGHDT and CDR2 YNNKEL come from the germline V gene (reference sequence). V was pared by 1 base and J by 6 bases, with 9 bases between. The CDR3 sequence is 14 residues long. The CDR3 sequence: CASSQVGPAGELFF. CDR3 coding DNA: TGTGCCAGCAGCCAAGTAGGGCCAGCCGGGGAGCTGTTTTTT.

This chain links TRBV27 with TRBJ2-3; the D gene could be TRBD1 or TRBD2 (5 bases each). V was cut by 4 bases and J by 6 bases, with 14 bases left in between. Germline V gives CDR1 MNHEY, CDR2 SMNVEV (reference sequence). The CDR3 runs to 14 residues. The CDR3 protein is CASSSWQGDDTQYF. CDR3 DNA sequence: TGTGCCAGCAGTTCGTGGCAAGGGGACGATACGCAGTATTTT.

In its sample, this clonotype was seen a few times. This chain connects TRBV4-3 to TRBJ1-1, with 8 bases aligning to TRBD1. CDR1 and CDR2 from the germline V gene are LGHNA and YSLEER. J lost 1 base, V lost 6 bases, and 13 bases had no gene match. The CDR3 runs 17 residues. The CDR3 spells CASRLDRGPDWNTEAFF. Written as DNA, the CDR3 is TGCGCCAGCAGGCTAGACAGGGGCCCTGACTGGAACACTGAAGCTTTCTTT.

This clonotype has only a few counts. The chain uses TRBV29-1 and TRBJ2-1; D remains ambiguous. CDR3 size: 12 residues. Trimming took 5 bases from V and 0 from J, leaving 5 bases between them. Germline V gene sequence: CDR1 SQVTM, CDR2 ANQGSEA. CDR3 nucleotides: TGCAGCGTTCACAGCTCCTACAATGAGCAGTTCTTC. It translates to CSVHSSYNEQFF.

Here the CDR3 reads CSARSGRNTEAFF. CDR3 coding DNA: TGCAGTGCTAGGTCAGGGAGGAACACTGAAGCTTTCTTT. The gene calls are TRBV20-1 and TRBJ1-1; tentatively, D is TRBD1 (5 bases). Germline assignment: CDR1 DFQATT and CDR2 SNEGSKA (reference sequence). The CDR3 is 13 amino acids. Trimming removed 3 bases from V and 1 base from J, with 9 bases in between.

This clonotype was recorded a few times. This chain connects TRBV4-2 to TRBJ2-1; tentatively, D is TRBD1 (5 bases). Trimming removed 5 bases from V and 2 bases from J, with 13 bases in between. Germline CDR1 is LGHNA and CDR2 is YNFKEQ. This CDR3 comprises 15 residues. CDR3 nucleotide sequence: TGTGCCAGCAGCGAAATTGGGGCGGCCTACAATGAGCAGTTCTTC. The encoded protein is CASSEIGAAYNEQFF.

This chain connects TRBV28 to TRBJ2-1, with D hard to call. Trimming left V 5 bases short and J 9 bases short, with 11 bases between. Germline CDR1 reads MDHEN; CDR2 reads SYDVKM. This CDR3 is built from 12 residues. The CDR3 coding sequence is TGTGCCAGCAGTCAGGTAAAATTTGAGCAGTTCTTC. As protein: CASSQVKFEQFF.